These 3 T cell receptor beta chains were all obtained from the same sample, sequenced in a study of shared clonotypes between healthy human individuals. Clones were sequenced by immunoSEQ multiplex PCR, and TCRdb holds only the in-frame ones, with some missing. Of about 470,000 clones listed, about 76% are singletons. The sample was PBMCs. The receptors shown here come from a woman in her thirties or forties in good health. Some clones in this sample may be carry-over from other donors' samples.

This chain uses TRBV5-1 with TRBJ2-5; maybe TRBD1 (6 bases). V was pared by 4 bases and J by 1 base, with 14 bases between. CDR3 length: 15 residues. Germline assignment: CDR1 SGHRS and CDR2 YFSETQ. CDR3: CASSPQGGAQETQYF. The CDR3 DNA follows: TGCGCCAGCAGCCCACAGGGTGGGGCCCAAGAGACCCAGTACTTC. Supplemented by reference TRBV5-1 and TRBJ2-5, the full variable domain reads KAGVTQTPRYLIKTRGQQVTLSCSPISGHRSVSWYQQTPGQGLQFLFEYFSETQRNKGNFPGRFSGRQFSNSRSEMNVSTLELGDSALYLCASSPQGGAQETQYFGPGTRLLVL.

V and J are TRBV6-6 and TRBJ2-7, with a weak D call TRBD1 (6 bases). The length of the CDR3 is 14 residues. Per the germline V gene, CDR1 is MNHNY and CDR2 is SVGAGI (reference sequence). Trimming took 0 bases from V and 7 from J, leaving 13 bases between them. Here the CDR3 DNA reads TGTGCCAGCAGTTACTCCGGCCCGGACAGTGAGCAGTACTTC. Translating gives CASSYSGPDSEQYF.

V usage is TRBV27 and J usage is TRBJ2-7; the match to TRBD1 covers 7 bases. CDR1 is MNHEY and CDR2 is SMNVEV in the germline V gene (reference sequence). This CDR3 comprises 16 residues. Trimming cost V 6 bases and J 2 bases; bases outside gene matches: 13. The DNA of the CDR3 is TGTGCCAGCAGCAATATCCGGGACAGTGCCACCTACGAGCAGTACTTC. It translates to CASSNIRDSATYEQYF.